The next 23 T cell receptor beta chains were all read from a single sample in a study of blood T cell repertoires in COVID-19. Using immunoSEQ multiplex PCR, the repertoire was profiled, and TCRdb retains in-frame clones only, with some absent. The top ten clones hold 2.5% to 3% of a sample with approximately 340,000 clones, around 80% of them seen once. The sample comprised peripheral blood. Every receptor here comes from a man aged 25-45 years with active or convalescent COVID-19.

This sequence joins TRBV10-3 and TRBJ2-5; no clear D gene. Trimming removed 0 bases at V and 5 bases at J, with 7 bases between. Per germline, CDR1 ENHRY and CDR2 SYGVKD. The CDR3 length is 13 residues. CDR3 in DNA: TGTGCCATCAGTGAGTCGATGGGCGAGACCCAGTACTTC. Translated: CAISESMGETQYF.

The chain recombines TRBV6-5 with TRBJ1-6; D is unclear. The CDR3 runs 15 residues. Germline CDR1 reads MNHEY; CDR2 reads SVGAGI. Trimming pared 5 bases from V and 3 bases from J, leaving 11 bases between. Here the CDR3 reads CASSRGISYNSPLHF. In nucleotides, the CDR3 is TGTGCCAGCAGTAGAGGGATTAGCTATAATTCACCCCTCCACTTT.

V is TRBV2 and J is TRBJ2-5; the match to TRBD1 covers 9 bases. Germline lookup yields CDR1 SNHLY and CDR2 FYNNEI. V lost 4 bases and J lost 4; bases outside the gene matches: 4. The CDR3 consists of 14 residues. The CDR3 protein is CASSAGTGRETQYF. In nucleotides, the CDR3 is TGTGCCAGCAGTGCCGGGACAGGGAGAGAGACCCAGTACTTC.

The V call is TRBV9, the J call TRBJ1-5; D possibly corresponds to TRBD1 (6 bases). CDR1 and CDR2 (germline): SGDLS, YYNGEE. The V gene lost 4 bases and the J gene lost 1 base, with 12 bases spanning the gap. The CDR3 runs 15 residues. CDR3 sequence reads: CASSPTGASNQPQHF. In DNA, the CDR3 is TGTGCCAGCAGCCCGACAGGAGCCAGCAATCAGCCCCAGCATTTT. Filled out from reference TRBV9 and TRBJ1-5, the complete variable domain reads DSGVTQTPKHLITATGQRVTLRCSPRSGDLSVYWYQQSLDQGLQFLIQYYNGEERAKGNILERFSAQQFPDLHSELNLSSLELGDSALYFCASSPTGASNQPQHFGDGTRLSIL.

The chain is built from TRBV5-1 and TRBJ2-3, with TRBD2 matching 11 bases. The CDR3 runs to 18 residues. Germline lookup yields CDR1 SGHRS and CDR2 YFSETQ. The ends lost 4 bases at V and 4 bases at J; junction bases unmatched: 14. As DNA, the CDR3 is TGCGCCAGCAGCCCGAACCTAGCGGGGGGCTTTTACGCAGATACGCAGTATTTT. Its translation is CASSPNLAGGFYADTQYF.

The chain carries TRBV28 and TRBJ2-7, with D perhaps matching TRBD1 (5 bases). Germline assignment: CDR1 MDHEN and CDR2 SYDVKM. The CDR3 length is 13 residues. V lost 6 bases, J lost 1 base, and 10 bases lay in between. CDR3 residues: CASRRSGSYEQYF. As DNA, the CDR3 is TGTGCCAGCAGGAGGTCAGGGTCCTACGAGCAGTACTTC. Full variable domain (missing parts from reference TRBV28 and TRBJ2-7): DVKVTQSSRYLVKRTGEKVFLECVQDMDHENMFWYRQDPGLGLRLIYFSYDVKMKEKGDIPEGYSVSREKKERFSLILESASTNQTSMYLCASRRSGSYEQYFGPGTRLTVT.

The chain employs TRBV12-5 and TRBJ1-6, with D unresolved. The V gene lost 7 bases and the J gene lost 10 bases, with 11 bases spanning the gap. Germline CDR1 and CDR2: LGHNT and FRNRAP. The CDR3 is 12 amino acids. DNA for the CDR3: TGTGCTAGTGCTGGTTTTGAGTCACCCCTCCACTTT. Translated: CASAGFESPLHF.

There are a few counts of this clone. This chain uses TRBV11-3 with TRBJ2-1; D might be TRBD1 (5 bases). CDR1 SGHNT and CDR2 YENEEA come from the germline V gene. Trimming cost V 5 bases and J 1 base, with 9 bases left between them. The CDR3 spans 14 residues. CDR3: CASSLDSSYNEQFF. The CDR3 DNA sequence: TGTGCCAGCAGCCTCGACAGTTCCTACAATGAGCAGTTCTTC.

V is TRBV7-3 and J is TRBJ1-1; D unclear. Deletions cut 3 bases from V and 1 base from J, with 9 bases between. The length of the CDR3 is 14 residues. CDR1 SGHTA and CDR2 FQGTGA come from the germline V gene. Here the CDR3 DNA reads TGTGCCAGCAGCTTGGGCAGATCGAACACTGAAGCTTTCTTT. As protein: CASSLGRSNTEAFF.

This clone was seen once. The chain couples TRBV10-3 to TRBJ2-5, with 10 bases identical to TRBD2. CDR1 is ENHRY, CDR2 SYGVKD, per germline. The V segment lost 0 bases and the J segment 5 bases; nucleotides outside the gene matches: 3. The CDR3 is made up of 15 amino acids. The DNA for the CDR3 is TGTGCCATCAGTGAGTCGGTAGCGGGGGGCGAGACCCAGTACTTC. Protein sequence: CAISESVAGGETQYF.

This clone has a single count. The V gene is TRBV30, the J gene TRBJ2-2, with TRBD2 as a possible D gene (5 bases). The V gene lost 1 base and the J gene lost 0 bases, with 9 bases spanning the gap. The CDR3 runs 15 residues. Germline CDR1 GTSNPN, CDR2 SVGIG (reference sequence). The DNA for the CDR3 is TGTGCCTGGAGTGAGGGAGCCGCGAACACCGGGGAGCTGTTTTTT. This gives the protein CAWSEGAANTGELFF.

The chain employs TRBV29-1 and TRBJ2-3, with TRBD2 matching over 9 bases. J lost 2 bases, V lost 7 bases, and 7 bases had no gene match. The CDR3 consists of 14 residues. The germline gives CDR1 SQVTM, CDR2 ANQGSEA. DNA of the CDR3: TGCAGCGGAAGACTAGCGGTCCCCACAGATACGCAGTATTTT. It specifies CSGRLAVPTDTQYF.

The chain joins TRBV6-5 to TRBJ1-1, with D tentatively TRBD1 (5 bases). The length of the CDR3 is 15 residues. Germline loops: CDR1 MNHEY, CDR2 SVGAGI. The V end lost 8 bases, the J end lost 5 bases, and 21 bases lay between the germline ends. The CDR3 here is CASDTQARGGTEAFF. CDR3 DNA: TGTGCCAGCGATACCCAAGCGAGGGGAGGAACTGAAGCTTTCTTT.

This sequence joins TRBV19 and TRBJ1-1, with 7 bases aligning to TRBD1. Trimming cost V 5 bases and J 4 bases; bases outside gene matches: 13. Germline V gene sequence: CDR1 LNHDA, CDR2 SQIVND (reference sequence). The CDR3 consists of 16 residues. This CDR3 reads CASSSPSTGSFTEAFF. The CDR3 DNA follows: TGTGCCAGTAGTTCTCCGTCGACAGGGTCATTCACTGAAGCTTTCTTT.

The chain couples TRBV24-1 to TRBJ2-3; 7 nucleotides match TRBD2. V dropped 0 bases and J dropped 0; count of bases not matched to a gene: 5. The CDR3 extends over 17 amino acids. Germline CDR1 KGHDR, CDR2 SFDVKD. The CDR3 nucleotides are TGTGCCACCAGTGATTTGAATGCGGGAGTCAGCACAGATACGCAGTATTTT. As protein: CATSDLNAGVSTDTQYF.

This rearrangement joins TRBV30 to TRBJ1-3; 11 bases agree with TRBD1. CDR3 length: 15 amino acids. Germline CDR1 is GTSNPN and CDR2 is SVGIG (reference sequence). The V gene end was trimmed by 4 bases and the J gene end by 4 bases; junction bases not matched to a gene: 6. DNA of the CDR3: TGTGCCTGGACCGGACAGGGGGCAAGGGGAAACACCATATATTTT. Its translation: CAWTGQGARGNTIYF.

This chain joins TRBV2 and TRBJ2-3; TRBD2 is a possible D gene (6 bases). Germline-derived CDR1 and CDR2 are SNHLY and FYNNEI. Deletions cut 3 bases from V and 9 bases from J, with 13 bases between. The CDR3 is made up of 13 amino acids. The chain's CDR3 is CASSERQGGTQYF. CDR3 nucleotide sequence: TGTGCCAGCAGTGAGAGGCAGGGAGGAACGCAGTATTTT.

The chain uses TRBV18 and TRBJ2-1, with TRBD2 matching 15 bases. V lost 4 bases and J lost 5; bases outside the gene matches: 3. Germline lookup yields CDR1 KGHSH and CDR2 LQKENI. This CDR3 has 16 residues. The CDR3 sequence: CASSRTSGGAHNEQFF. CDR3 bases: TGTGCCAGCTCACGGACTAGCGGGGGGGCCCACAATGAGCAGTTCTTC.

The chain has TRBV5-1 and TRBJ2-3; D gene unclear. V was shortened by 0 bases and J by 2 bases, with 7 bases between the two germline ends. Germline V CDR1 and CDR2: SGHRS, YFSETQ. The CDR3 has 14 residues. The chain's CDR3 is CASSLETLTDTQYF. For the CDR3, the DNA is TGCGCCAGCAGCTTGGAAACTCTCACAGATACGCAGTATTTT.

The V call is TRBV27, the J call TRBJ2-1, with D possibly being TRBD2 (6 bases). Trimming removed 4 bases from V and 4 bases from J, with 14 bases in between. This CDR3 contains 15 residues. Germline V lookup: CDR1 MNHEY, CDR2 SMNVEV (reference sequence). In nucleotides, the CDR3 is TGTGCCAGCAGTTCGGACCGGGAGATATACAATGAGCAGTTCTTC. Translated: CASSSDREIYNEQFF.

V gene TRBV9 combines with J gene TRBJ2-1; the D gene is possibly TRBD1 (6 bases). This CDR3 has 11 amino acids. Between the trimmed V and J ends, which lost 3 bases and 9 bases, there was a span of 7 bases. Germline-derived CDR1 and CDR2 are SGDLS and YYNGEE. The CDR3 loop reads CASSEGGEQFF. CDR3 in DNA: TGTGCCAGCAGCGAAGGGGGTGAGCAGTTCTTC.

The table lists this clone with a count of one. This sequence joins TRBV13 and TRBJ2-3; 14 bases agree with TRBD2. The CDR3 consists of 18 residues. V lost 3 bases, J lost 0 bases, and 5 bases stayed unmatched. The germline CDR1 and CDR2 sequences are PRHDT and FYEKMQ (reference sequence). The CDR3 DNA is TGTGCCAGCAGCTTCGGGACTAGCGGGGGACTTAGCACAGATACGCAGTATTTT. Protein: CASSFGTSGGLSTDTQYF. Together with reference TRBV13 and TRBJ2-3, the CDR3 gives the full variable domain: AAGVIQSPRHLIKEKRETATLKCYPIPRHDTVYWYQQGPGQDPQFLISFYEKMQSDKGSIPDRFSAQQFSDYHSELNMSSLELGDSALYFCASSFGTSGGLSTDTQYFGPGTRLTVL.

This clone was seen once. This rearrangement joins TRBV9 to TRBJ2-2; TRBD2 matches at 9 bases. Trimming took 4 bases from V and 6 from J; bases not matched to a gene: 10. Germline values: CDR1 SGDLS, CDR2 YYNGEE. The CDR3 spans 16 residues. The CDR3 DNA is TGTGCCAGCAGCCCCGCCATAGCGGGGGCTCCCGGGGAGCTGTTTTTT. Its translation: CASSPAIAGAPGELFF.